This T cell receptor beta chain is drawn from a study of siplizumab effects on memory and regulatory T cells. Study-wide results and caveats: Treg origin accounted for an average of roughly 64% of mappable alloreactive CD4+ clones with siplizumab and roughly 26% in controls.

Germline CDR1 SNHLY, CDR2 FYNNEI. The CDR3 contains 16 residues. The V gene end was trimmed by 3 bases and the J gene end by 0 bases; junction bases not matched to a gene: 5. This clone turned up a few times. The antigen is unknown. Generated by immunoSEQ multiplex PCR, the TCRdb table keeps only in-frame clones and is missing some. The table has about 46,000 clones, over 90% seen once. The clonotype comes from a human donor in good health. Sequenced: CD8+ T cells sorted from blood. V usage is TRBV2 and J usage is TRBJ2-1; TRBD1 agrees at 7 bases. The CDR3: CASSDPGTVSYNEQFF. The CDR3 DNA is TGTGCCAGCAGTGATCCCGGGACAGTCTCCTACAATGAGCAGTTCTTC.